A single sample gave rise to the 27 T cell receptor beta chains below, sequenced in a study of T-cell reconstitution after alpha-beta-depleted transplantation in children. Unique molecular identifiers were built into the TCRbeta library. TCRdb re-analysed the PCR reads in MiXCR, keeping a single row per CDR3 protein. The sample consists of nearly 350,000 distinct CDR3 sequences, around 15% of them appearing once. This sample comprised PBMCs, mostly from graft donor cells, obtained 360 days after TCRalphabeta/CD19-depleted stem cell transplant. These receptors were collected from a male patient aged 2-15 years who had a stem cell transplant for acute lymphoblastic leukemia, so the T cells may come from the graft donor.

This clonotype was counted only a few times. The V call is TRBV10-2, the J call TRBJ1-1, with 7 bases lining up with TRBD1. Germline V gene lookup returns CDR1 WSHSY and CDR2 SAAADI. The CDR3 sequence is 18 residues long. The trim removed 4 bases at V and 2 bases at J, leaving 16 bases unmatched. CDR3 bases: TGCGCCAGCAGTGCAGCTGACGTGTACGGGACAGAAAACACTGAAGCTTTCTTT. It translates to CASSAADVYGTENTEAFF.

The chain recombines TRBV12-3 or TRBV12-4 with TRBJ2-1; 7 bases fit TRBD2. The CDR3 is 14 amino acids. The V segment lost 3 bases and the J segment 6 bases; nucleotides outside the gene matches: 5. The CDR3: CASSLGLSSNEQFF. The CDR3 region has the DNA TGTGCCAGCAGTTTGGGACTATCGAGCAATGAGCAGTTCTTC.

This clonotype was recorded a few times. This chain joins TRBV10-3 and TRBJ1-5; TRBD1 might be the D (5 bases). The ends were cut back, 8 bases at V and 3 bases at J, with 20 bases in the middle. Germline V gene lookup returns CDR1 ENHRY and CDR2 SYGVKD. This CDR3 is built from 16 residues. The CDR3 nucleotides are TGTGCCATCGACCCGATTGGGACGGACTCCAATCAGCCCCAGCATTTT. Translated: CAIDPIGTDSNQPQHF.

This clonotype showed up many times. The V gene is TRBV12-3 or TRBV12-4, the J gene TRBJ2-2; TRBD1 agrees at 7 bases. Losses at the gene ends were 7 bases for V and 2 bases for J; bases not matched to a gene: 13. The CDR3 totals 17 residues. CDR3 region: CASTPGTALSNTGELFF. CDR3 DNA sequence: TGTGCCAGCACTCCCGGGACAGCACTTTCAAACACCGGGGAGCTGTTTTTT.

This clonotype was detected a few times. This rearrangement joins TRBV5-5 to TRBJ2-5; the match to TRBD1 covers 10 bases. Germline values: CDR1 SGHKS, CDR2 YYEKEE (reference sequence). J lost 7 bases, V lost 3 bases, and 6 bases had no gene match. This CDR3 spans 14 amino acids. This chain's CDR3 is CASSWTGGDVTQYF. The CDR3 nucleotides are TGTGCCAGCAGCTGGACAGGGGGAGACGTGACCCAGTACTTC.

This clonotype was recorded many times. The chain links TRBV9 to TRBJ2-3; 7 positions agree with TRBD2. The CDR3 extends over 18 amino acids. Germline V gene sequence: CDR1 SGDLS, CDR2 YYNGEE. The junction had 15 bases not matched to a gene; V was cut back by 0 bases and J by 5 bases. The CDR3 reads CASSVDPPGRGRIDTQYF. The DNA for the CDR3 is TGTGCCAGCAGCGTAGATCCTCCGGGGAGGGGCCGGATAGATACGCAGTATTTT.

The chain links TRBV6-2 or TRBV6-3 to TRBJ1-2; D is unresolved. The CDR3 contains 13 residues. The germline V gene encodes CDR1 MNHEY and CDR2 SVGEGT. V was shortened by 2 bases and J by 4 bases, with 8 bases between the two germline ends. CDR3 in DNA: TGTGCCAGCAGTTACAGGCCTATCTATGGCTACACCTTC. Residues: CASSYRPIYGYTF.

This clonotype came up a few times. This sequence joins TRBV12-3 or TRBV12-4 and TRBJ1-4, with 11 nucleotides matching TRBD1. Trimming at V came to 5 bases and at J to 7 bases, leaving 12 bases not matched to a gene. This CDR3 contains 17 residues. The DNA for the CDR3 is TGTGCCAGCAGTCCAGAGGACAGGGGGCGAGAAAGTGAAAAACTGTTTTTT. This codes for CASSPEDRGRESEKLFF.

This clonotype was counted a few times. The chain couples TRBV4-2 to TRBJ2-2; D remains unclear. Deletions cut 4 bases from V and 8 bases from J, with 26 bases between. The CDR3 has 18 residues. The germline V gene encodes CDR1 LGHNA and CDR2 YNFKEQ. CDR3 nucleotide sequence: TGTGCCAGCAGCCCCGTTTACCCAGACCCACAATCCACTGGGGAGCTGTTTTTT. This translates into CASSPVYPDPQSTGELFF.

The chain links TRBV2 to TRBJ2-2; TRBD2 matches 11 bases. The V segment lost 3 bases and the J segment 3 bases; nucleotides outside the gene matches: 6. Germline lookup yields CDR1 SNHLY and CDR2 FYNNEI. The CDR3 is 17 amino acids. CDR3: CASSDVLAGGYTGELFF. The DNA for the CDR3 is TGTGCCAGCAGTGACGTGCTAGCGGGAGGATACACCGGGGAGCTGTTTTTT.

This clonotype was counted a few times. The chain is built from TRBV10-3 and TRBJ2-7, with D possibly being TRBD2 (6 bases). The V end was cut by 4 bases, the J end by 0 bases, with 13 bases between. Per germline, CDR1 ENHRY and CDR2 SYGVKD. The CDR3 spans 15 residues. The CDR3 reads CAISGEGGFSYEQYF. The CDR3 DNA sequence: TGTGCCATCAGTGGCGAGGGAGGCTTCTCCTACGAGCAGTACTTC.

The J gene is TRBJ1-4, the V gene TRBV20-1, with D tentatively TRBD1 (5 bases). V was trimmed by 3 bases and J by 8 bases, leaving 22 bases between them. In germline, CDR1 is DFQATT, CDR2 SNEGSKA (reference sequence). This CDR3 is 16 amino acids long. CDR3 DNA sequence: TGCAGTGCTAGTAACCGGGGGGTTGTTTCAGGCGAAAAACTGTTTTTT. This encodes CSASNRGVVSGEKLFF.

This rearrangement joins TRBV29-1 to TRBJ2-1; TRBD2 matches at 10 bases. With 4 bases clipped from V and 10 bases from J, the junction kept 16 bases outside the gene matches. CDR1 SQVTM and CDR2 ANQGSEA come from the germline V gene. CDR3 length equals 16 residues. Here the CDR3 reads CSVVPLAGVAIEEQFF. The CDR3 bases are TGCAGCGTTGTACCCCTAGCGGGAGTGGCAATAGAGGAGCAGTTCTTC.

The gene calls are TRBV7-2 and TRBJ2-7, with D possibly being TRBD2 (5 bases). There are 16 residues in the CDR3. The V end lost 5 bases, the J end lost 3 bases, and 20 bases lay between the germline ends. Per germline, CDR1 SGHTA and CDR2 FQGNSA. The CDR3 coding sequence is TGTGCCAGCAGCCTTAAGAACAGTGACTATGGCTACGAGCAGTACTTC. Its protein is CASSLKNSDYGYEQYF.

The chain uses TRBV6-1 and TRBJ2-2; 8 nucleotides match TRBD2. The V and J ends lost 5 bases and 6 bases, in that order; junction bases with no gene match: 8. In germline, CDR1 is MNHNS, CDR2 SASEGT. CDR3 size: 15 residues. Here the CDR3 reads CASSQNALAAGELFF. In DNA form, the CDR3 reads TGTGCCAGCAGTCAAAACGCACTAGCGGCCGGGGAGCTGTTTTTT.

In nucleotides, the CDR3 is TGTGCCAGCAGTTTCAGGACAGGGGACTATTACTCCTACAATGAGCAGTTCTTC. Translated, it gives CASSFRTGDYYSYNEQFF. The V call is TRBV28, the J call TRBJ2-1, with 9 bases fitting TRBD1. Germline CDR1 reads MDHEN; CDR2 reads SYDVKM. CDR3 size: 18 residues. With 3 bases clipped from V and 0 bases from J, the junction kept 9 bases outside the gene matches. The complete variable domain, with remaining parts taken from reference TRBV28 and TRBJ2-1, reads DVKVTQSSRYLVKRTGEKVFLECVQDMDHENMFWYRQDPGLGLRLIYFSYDVKMKEKGDIPEGYSVSREKKERFSLILESASTNQTSMYLCASSFRTGDYYSYNEQFFGPGTRLTVL.

In nucleotides, the CDR3 is TGTGCCAGCAGTTTATTCCTAGCTCGTACCGGGGAGCTGTTTTTT. Translated, it gives CASSLFLARTGELFF. The rearrangement links TRBV28 to TRBJ2-2, with TRBD2 as a possible D gene (5 bases). CDR3 length equals 15 residues. Looked up from germline, CDR1 is MDHEN and CDR2 is SYDVKM. V shed 1 base and J shed 5 bases, with 11 bases lying between them.

This clonotype was recorded a few times. The V gene is TRBV5-1, the J gene TRBJ2-1; TRBD1 agrees at 10 bases. The length of the CDR3 is 17 residues. Trimming at V came to 0 bases and at J to 5 bases, leaving 8 bases not matched to a gene. CDR1 and CDR2 from the germline V gene are SGHRS and YFSETQ. CDR3 DNA: TGCGCCAGCAGCTTGGAGACAGGGGGCCTTTTCCACAATGAGCAGTTCTTC. The encoded protein is CASSLETGGLFHNEQFF.

The chain employs TRBV4-1 and TRBJ2-1; 13 positions match TRBD2. CDR3 size: 16 residues. With V trimmed by 4 bases and J by 4 bases, 4 bases remained unmatched. In germline, CDR1 is MGHRA, CDR2 YSYEKL. CDR3 DNA sequence: TGCGCCAGCAGCCTTAGGACTAGCGGGGGATACAATGAGCAGTTCTTC. Protein: CASSLRTSGGYNEQFF.

This clonotype was detected a few times. The chain joins TRBV4-3 to TRBJ2-5; D not resolved. The CDR3 has 15 amino acids. Per germline, CDR1 LGHNA and CDR2 YSLEER. Trimming stripped 3 bases from V and 0 bases from J, with 11 bases between. The CDR3 sequence: CASSHLGGHQETQYF. Here the CDR3 DNA reads TGCGCCAGCAGCCATTTGGGCGGTCACCAAGAGACCCAGTACTTC.

V and J are TRBV12-3 or TRBV12-4 and TRBJ2-5; D is possibly TRBD1 (6 bases). The CDR3 totals 13 residues. The germline V and J ends were trimmed by 5 bases and 1 base, with 8 bases remaining between them. The CDR3 sequence: CASSIGGQETQYF. The DNA for the CDR3 is TGTGCCAGCAGTATAGGGGGCCAAGAGACCCAGTACTTC.

This clonotype occurred a few times. The chain uses TRBV29-1 and TRBJ2-3; D may correspond to TRBD1 or TRBD2 (5 bases each). The germline V and J ends were trimmed by 6 bases and 0 bases, with 13 bases remaining between them. The CDR3 totals 14 residues. Germline CDR1 SQVTM, CDR2 ANQGSEA. The CDR3 sequence: CSVEGPYSTDTQYF. In nucleotides, the CDR3 is TGCAGCGTCGAGGGACCCTACAGCACAGATACGCAGTATTTT.

The chain recombines TRBV5-1 with TRBJ2-5; no definite D call. Germline-derived CDR1 and CDR2 are SGHRS and YFSETQ. The V end lost 0 bases, the J end lost 7 bases, and 10 bases lay between the germline ends. This CDR3 is 13 amino acids long. As DNA, the CDR3 is TGCGCCAGCAGCTTGGCCGCAGATGGGACCCAGTACTTC. This sequence encodes CASSLAADGTQYF.

The gene calls are TRBV20-1 and TRBJ2-7; D is unclear. CDR3 length equals 14 residues. Between the trimmed V and J ends, which lost 3 bases and 2 bases, there was a span of 14 bases. Germline-derived CDR1 and CDR2 are DFQATT and SNEGSKA (reference sequence). The CDR3 is CSASGSGETYEQYF. CDR3 nucleotide sequence: TGCAGTGCTAGCGGGTCGGGCGAAACCTACGAGCAGTACTTC.

In its sample, this clonotype was seen many times. At one of its ends the junction is not consistent with the germline gene, which may arise from a read error. This chain joins TRBV12-3 or TRBV12-4 and TRBJ1-5; D remains ambiguous. The CDR3 contains 11 residues. CDR3: CASSLGQPQHF. CDR3 sequence (DNA): TGTGCCAGCAGCTTAGGACAGCCCCAGCATTTT.

The gene calls are TRBV7-3 and TRBJ1-1; no firm D call. This CDR3 has 13 amino acids. V lost 5 bases and J lost 1, with 8 bases in between. Germline loops: CDR1 SGHTA, CDR2 FQGTGA. CDR3 DNA sequence: TGTGCCAGCAGCCCCGGACCGAACACTGAAGCTTTCTTT. It is translated as CASSPGPNTEAFF.

This clonotype was counted at least ten times. This sequence joins TRBV9 and TRBJ1-1; the match to TRBD1 covers 7 bases. With V trimmed by 3 bases and J by 7 bases, 9 bases remained unmatched. The CDR3 contains 14 residues. Per the germline V gene, CDR1 is SGDLS and CDR2 is YYNGEE. The CDR3 DNA follows: TGTGCCAGCAGCGCCAACGACAGGGTAGGTGAAGCTTTCTTT. Translating it yields CASSANDRVGEAFF.